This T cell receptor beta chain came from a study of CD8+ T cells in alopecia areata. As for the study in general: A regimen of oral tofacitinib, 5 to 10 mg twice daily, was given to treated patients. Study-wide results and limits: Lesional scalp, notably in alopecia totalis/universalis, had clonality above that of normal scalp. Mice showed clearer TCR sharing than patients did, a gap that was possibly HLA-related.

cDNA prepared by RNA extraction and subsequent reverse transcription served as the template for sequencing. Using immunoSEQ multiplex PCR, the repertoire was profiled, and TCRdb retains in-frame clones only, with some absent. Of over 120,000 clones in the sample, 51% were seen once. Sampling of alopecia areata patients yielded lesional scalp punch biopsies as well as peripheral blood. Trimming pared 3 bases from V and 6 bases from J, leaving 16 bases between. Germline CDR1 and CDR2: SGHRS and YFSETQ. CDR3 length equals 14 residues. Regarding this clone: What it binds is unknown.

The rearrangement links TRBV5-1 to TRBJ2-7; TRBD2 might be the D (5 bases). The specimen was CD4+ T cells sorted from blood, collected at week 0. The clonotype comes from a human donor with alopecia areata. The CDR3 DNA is TGCGCCAGCAGCTACGGAGGCACCACATCCGAGCAGTACTTC. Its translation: CASSYGGTTSEQYF. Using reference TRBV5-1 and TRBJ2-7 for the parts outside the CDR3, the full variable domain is KAGVTQTPRYLIKTRGQQVTLSCSPISGHRSVSWYQQTPGQGLQFLFEYFSETQRNKGNFPGRFSGRQFSNSRSEMNVSTLELGDSALYLCASSYGGTTSEQYFGPGTRLTVT.